This paragraph covers one T cell receptor (beta chain) sequence. The CDR3 is 14 amino acids. The V segment lost 2 bases and the J segment 8 bases; nucleotides outside the gene matches: 8. Germline CDR1 and CDR2: GTSNPN and SVGIG (reference sequence). The sample is drawn from a study of shared clonotypes between healthy human individuals. Clones were sequenced by immunoSEQ multiplex PCR, and TCRdb holds only the in-frame ones, with some missing. The table lists over 2 million clones, less than 95% of them singletons. Healthy HIV-negative adults without recent acute infections or vaccinations served as donors.

The sequenced material came from naive CD4+ T cells from PBMCs. Subset in this sample: CD45RA+ positively selected. The sequence was collected from a man younger than 30 in good health. Some clones in this sample may be carry-over from other donors' samples. This chain links TRBV30 with TRBJ2-7; 11 nucleotides line up with TRBD2. In nucleotides, the CDR3 is TGTGCCTGGAGTCGGGGACTAGCGGTGTCTCAGCAGTACTTC. Residues: CAWSRGLAVSQQYF.